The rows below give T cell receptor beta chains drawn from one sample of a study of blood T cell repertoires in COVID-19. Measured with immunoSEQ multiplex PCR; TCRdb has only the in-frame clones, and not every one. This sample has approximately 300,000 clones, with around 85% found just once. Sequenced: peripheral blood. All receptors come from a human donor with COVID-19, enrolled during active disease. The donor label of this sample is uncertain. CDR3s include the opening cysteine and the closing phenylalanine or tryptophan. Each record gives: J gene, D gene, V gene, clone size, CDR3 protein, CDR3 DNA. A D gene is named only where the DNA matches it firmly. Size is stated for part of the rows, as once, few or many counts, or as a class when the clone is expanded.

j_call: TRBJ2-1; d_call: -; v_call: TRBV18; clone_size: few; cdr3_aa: CASSPWPAVHNEQFF; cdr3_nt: TGTGCCAGCTCACCTTGGCCAGCGGTCCACAATGAGCAGTTCTTC
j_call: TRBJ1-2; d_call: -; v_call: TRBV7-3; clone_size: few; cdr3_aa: CASSDGGEAGYTF; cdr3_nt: TGTGCCAGCAGCGACGGTGGAGAAGCTGGCTACACCTTC
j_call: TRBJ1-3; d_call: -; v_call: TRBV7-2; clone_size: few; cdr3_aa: CASSLVPSGNTIYF; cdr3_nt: TGTGCCAGCAGCTTAGTTCCTTCTGGAAACACCATATATTTT
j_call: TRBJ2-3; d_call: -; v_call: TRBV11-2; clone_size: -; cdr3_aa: CASSLVVRTGTQYF; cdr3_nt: TGTGCCAGCAGCTTAGTCGTCCGTACGGGTACGCAGTATTTT
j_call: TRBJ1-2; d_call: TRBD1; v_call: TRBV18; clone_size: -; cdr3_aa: CASSPPDRANYGYTF; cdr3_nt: TGTGCCAGCTCACCTCCTGACAGGGCCAACTATGGCTACACCTTC
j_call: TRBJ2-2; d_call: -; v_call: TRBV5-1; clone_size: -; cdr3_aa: CASSADRTNTGELFF; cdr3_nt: TGCGCCAGCAGCGCCGACAGGACGAACACCGGGGAGCTGTTTTTT
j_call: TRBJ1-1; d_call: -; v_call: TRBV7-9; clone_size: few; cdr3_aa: CASSPSRGNTEAFF; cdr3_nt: TGTGCCAGCAGCCCCTCCCGGGGGAACACTGAAGCTTTCTTT
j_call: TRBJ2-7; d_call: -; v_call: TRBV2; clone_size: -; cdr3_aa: CASSGGNLSEQYF; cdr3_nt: TGTGCCAGCAGTGGAGGAAACCTCTCCGAGCAGTACTTC
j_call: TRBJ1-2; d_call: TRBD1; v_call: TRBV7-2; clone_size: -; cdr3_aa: CASSLNRGEGYGYTF; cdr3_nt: TGTGCCAGCAGCTTAAACAGGGGAGAGGGCTATGGCTACACCTTC
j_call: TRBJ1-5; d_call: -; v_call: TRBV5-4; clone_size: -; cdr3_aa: CASSWGGQGNNQPQHF; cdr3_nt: TGTGCCAGCAGCTGGGGGGGGCAGGGAAACAATCAGCCCCAGCATTTT
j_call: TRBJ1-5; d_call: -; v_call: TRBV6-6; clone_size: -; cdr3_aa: CASSQQEYSNQPQHF; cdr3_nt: TGTGCCAGCAGCCAACAAGAATATAGCAATCAGCCCCAGCATTTT
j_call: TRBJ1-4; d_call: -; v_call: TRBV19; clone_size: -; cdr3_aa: CASSIWGANEKLFF; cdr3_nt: TGTGCCAGTAGTATATGGGGGGCTAATGAAAAACTGTTTTTT
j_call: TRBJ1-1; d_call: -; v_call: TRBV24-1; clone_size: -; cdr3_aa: CATSDPLGQAFF; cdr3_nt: TGTGCCACCAGTGATCCCTTGGGGCAAGCTTTCTTT
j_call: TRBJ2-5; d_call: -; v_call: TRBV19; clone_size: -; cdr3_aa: CASSIRPEETQYF; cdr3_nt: TGTGCCAGTAGTATACGCCCGGAAGAGACCCAGTACTTC
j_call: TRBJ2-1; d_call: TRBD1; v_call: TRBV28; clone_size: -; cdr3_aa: CASSSMDRSYNEQFF; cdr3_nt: TGTGCCAGCAGTTCCATGGACAGGAGCTACAATGAGCAGTTCTTC
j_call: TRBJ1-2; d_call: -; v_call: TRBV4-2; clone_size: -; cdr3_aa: CASSPGTTTLGGYTF; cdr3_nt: TGTGCCAGCAGTCCCGGGACAACAACCCTTGGGGGCTACACCTTC
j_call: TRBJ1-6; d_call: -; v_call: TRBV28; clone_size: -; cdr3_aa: CASSQYTGFSYNSPLHF; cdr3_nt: TGTGCCAGCAGTCAGTATACAGGGTTCTCCTATAATTCACCCCTCCACTTT
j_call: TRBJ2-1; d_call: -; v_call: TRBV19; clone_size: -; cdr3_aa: CASAGGQAYNEQFF; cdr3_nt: TGTGCCAGCGCCGGCGGGCAAGCCTACAATGAGCAGTTCTTC
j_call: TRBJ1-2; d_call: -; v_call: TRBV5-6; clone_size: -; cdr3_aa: CASSLTEYGYTF; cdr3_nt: TGTGCCAGCAGCTTGACAGAATATGGCTACACCTTC
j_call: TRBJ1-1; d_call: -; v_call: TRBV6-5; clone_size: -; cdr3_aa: CASSYSSNTEAFF; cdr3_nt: TGTGCCAGCAGTTACTCGAGCAACACTGAAGCTTTCTTT
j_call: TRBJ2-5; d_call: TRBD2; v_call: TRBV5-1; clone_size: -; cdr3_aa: CASSLGTSGSGEETQYF; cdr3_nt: TGCGCCAGCAGCTTGGGGACTAGCGGGAGTGGGGAAGAGACCCAGTACTTC
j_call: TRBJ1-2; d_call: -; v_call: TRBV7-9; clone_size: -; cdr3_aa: CASSPDFGQSRVGYTF; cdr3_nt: TGTGCCAGCAGCCCCGATTTCGGACAGAGTAGGGTCGGCTACACCTTC
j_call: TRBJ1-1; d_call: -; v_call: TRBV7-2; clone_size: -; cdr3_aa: CASGETANTEAFF; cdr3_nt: TGTGCCTCCGGCGAGACAGCGAACACTGAAGCTTTCTTT
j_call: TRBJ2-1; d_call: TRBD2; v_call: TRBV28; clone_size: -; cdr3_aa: CASRRPGLAGGGVYNEQFF; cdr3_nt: TGTGCCAGCAGAAGGCCGGGACTAGCGGGAGGGGGGGTTTACAATGAGCAGTTCTTC
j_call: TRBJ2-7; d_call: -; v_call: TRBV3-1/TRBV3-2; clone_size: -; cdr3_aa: CASSQELTYEQYF; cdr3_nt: TGTGCCAGCAGCCAAGAGTTAACATACGAGCAGTACTTC
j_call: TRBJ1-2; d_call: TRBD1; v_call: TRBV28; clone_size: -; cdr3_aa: CASTLDRAASGYTF; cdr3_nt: TGTGCCAGCACCCTCGACAGGGCGGCCTCTGGCTACACCTTC
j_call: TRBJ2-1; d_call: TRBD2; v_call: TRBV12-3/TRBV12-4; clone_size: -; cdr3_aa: CASSSGSHSEQFF; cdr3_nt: TGTGCCAGCAGTAGCGGGAGCCATAGTGAGCAGTTCTTC
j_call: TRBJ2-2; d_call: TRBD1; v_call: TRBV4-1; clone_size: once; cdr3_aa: CASSQNQGAVTGELFF; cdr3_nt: TGCGCCAGCAGCCAAAATCAGGGGGCGGTCACCGGGGAGCTGTTTTTT
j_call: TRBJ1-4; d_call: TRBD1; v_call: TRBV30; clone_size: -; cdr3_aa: CAWSVQGTNEKLFF; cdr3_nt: TGTGCCTGGAGTGTACAGGGGACTAATGAAAAACTGTTTTTT
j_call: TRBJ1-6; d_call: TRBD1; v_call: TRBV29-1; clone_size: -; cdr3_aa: CSVRQGEGSPLHF; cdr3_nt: TGCAGCGTACGACAGGGAGAAGGATCACCCCTCCACTTT
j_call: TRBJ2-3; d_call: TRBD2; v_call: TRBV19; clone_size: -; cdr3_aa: CASSMRGNTQYF; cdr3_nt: TGTGCCAGTAGTATGCGGGGGAATACGCAGTATTTT
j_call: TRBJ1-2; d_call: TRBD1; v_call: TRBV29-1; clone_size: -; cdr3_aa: CSVEGQGLSGYTF; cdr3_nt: TGCAGCGTTGAAGGACAGGGCCTTTCGGGCTACACCTTC
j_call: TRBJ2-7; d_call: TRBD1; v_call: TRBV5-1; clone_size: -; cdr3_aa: CASSLAGGHYEQYF; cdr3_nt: TGCGCCAGCAGCTTGGCAGGGGGACACTACGAGCAGTACTTC
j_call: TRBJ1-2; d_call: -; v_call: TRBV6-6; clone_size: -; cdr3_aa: CASSTSAGIYGYTF; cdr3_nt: TGTGCCAGCAGTACCTCGGCCGGGATCTATGGCTACACCTTC
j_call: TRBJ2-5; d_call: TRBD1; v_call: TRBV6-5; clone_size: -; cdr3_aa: CASSTGGTETQYF; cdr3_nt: TGTGCCAGCAGTACAGGGGGCACGGAGACCCAGTACTTC
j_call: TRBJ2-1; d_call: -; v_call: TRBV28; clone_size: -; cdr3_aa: CASSFDFRDYNEQFF; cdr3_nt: TGTGCCAGCAGTTTTGATTTCCGGGACTACAATGAGCAGTTCTTC
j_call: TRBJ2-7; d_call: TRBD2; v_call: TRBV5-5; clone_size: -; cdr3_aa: CASSIQPRAGEYEQYF; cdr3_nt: TGTGCCAGCAGTATACAGCCCCGAGCGGGAGAATACGAGCAGTACTTC
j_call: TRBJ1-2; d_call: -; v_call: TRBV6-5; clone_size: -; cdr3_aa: CASSYRTVNYGYTF; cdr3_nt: TGTGCCAGCAGTTACCGGACTGTCAACTATGGCTACACCTTC
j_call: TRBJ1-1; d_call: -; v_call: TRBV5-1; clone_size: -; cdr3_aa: CASGRDMNTEAFF; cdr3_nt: TGCGCCAGCGGTAGGGACATGAACACTGAAGCTTTCTTT
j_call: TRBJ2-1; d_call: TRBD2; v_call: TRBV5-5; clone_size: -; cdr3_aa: CASSLVFSGAAYNEQFF; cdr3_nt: TGTGCCAGCAGCTTGGTTTTTAGCGGGGCCGCCTACAATGAGCAGTTCTTC
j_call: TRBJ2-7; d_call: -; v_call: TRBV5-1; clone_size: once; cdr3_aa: CASSLVVGETYEQYF; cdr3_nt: TGCGCCAGCAGCTTGGTTGTGGGAGAGACCTACGAGCAGTACTTC
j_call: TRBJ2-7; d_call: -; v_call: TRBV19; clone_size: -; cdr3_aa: CASSILSTDEQYF; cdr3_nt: TGTGCCAGTAGTATCCTCTCGACAGACGAGCAGTACTTC
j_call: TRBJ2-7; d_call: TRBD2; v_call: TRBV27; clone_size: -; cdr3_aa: CASLPWAGGRKDEQYF; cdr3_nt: TGTGCCAGCCTTCCTTGGGCGGGAGGGCGGAAGGACGAGCAGTACTTC
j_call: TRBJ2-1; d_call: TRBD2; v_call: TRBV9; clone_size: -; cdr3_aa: CASSVLAGGDNEQFF; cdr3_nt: TGTGCCAGCAGCGTACTAGCGGGAGGGGACAATGAGCAGTTCTTC
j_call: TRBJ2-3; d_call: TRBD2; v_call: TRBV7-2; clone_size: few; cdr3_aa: CASSLWKREGGTDTQYF; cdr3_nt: TGTGCCAGCAGCTTATGGAAGCGGGAGGGTGGTACAGATACGCAGTATTTT
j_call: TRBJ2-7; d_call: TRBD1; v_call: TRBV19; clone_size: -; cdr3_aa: CASSMWGQGNEQYF; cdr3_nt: TGTGCCAGTAGTATGTGGGGACAGGGGAACGAGCAGTACTTC